A selection of T cell receptor beta chains follows, all from one sample in a study of blood T cell repertoires in COVID-19. Profiled with immunoSEQ multiplex PCR; TCRdb holds only in-frame clones, not every one. The data contain 350,000 to 400,000 clones, about 86% of them singletons. Sequencing input: peripheral blood. The receptors derive from a woman in her sixties or seventies with COVID-19, enrolled during active disease. Each CDR3 is given with its conserved first and last residue. Fields, in order: V gene, clone size, J gene, D gene, CDR3 DNA, CDR3 protein. A D gene is named only where the DNA matches it firmly. Rows give clone size only sometimes, using once, few, many, or a class for an expanded clone.

V gene: TRBV5-1
clone size: -
J gene: TRBJ1-1
D gene: TRBD1
CDR3 DNA: TGCGCCAGCAGCCGATTCAGGGGGATGCTCACTGAAGCTTTCTTT
CDR3 protein: CASSRFRGMLTEAFF

V gene: TRBV5-1
clone size: -
J gene: TRBJ2-1
D gene: -
CDR3 DNA: TGCGCCAGCAGCTCGGGGACATCCTACAATGAGCAGTTCTTC
CDR3 protein: CASSSGTSYNEQFF

V gene: TRBV7-9
clone size: -
J gene: TRBJ2-2
D gene: TRBD2
CDR3 DNA: TGTGCCAGCAGCCCCACGCGCGGGGGGCCCGTGAACACCGGGGAGCTGTTTTTT
CDR3 protein: CASSPTRGGPVNTGELFF

V gene: TRBV27
clone size: -
J gene: TRBJ1-6
D gene: TRBD1
CDR3 DNA: TGTGCCAGCAGTTTATTCTGGACAGGAGGTAGCCTTAATTCACCCCTCCACTTT
CDR3 protein: CASSLFWTGGSLNSPLHF

V gene: TRBV5-1
clone size: -
J gene: TRBJ1-1
D gene: -
CDR3 DNA: TGCGCCAGCAGCTTCGGGTCAGTAAACACTGAAGCTTTCTTT
CDR3 protein: CASSFGSVNTEAFF

V gene: TRBV9
clone size: -
J gene: TRBJ2-2
D gene: TRBD1
CDR3 DNA: TGTGCCAGCAGCCTACGGACAGGGAACACCGGGGAGCTGTTTTTT
CDR3 protein: CASSLRTGNTGELFF

V gene: TRBV5-1
clone size: -
J gene: TRBJ1-2
D gene: -
CDR3 DNA: TGCGCCAGCAGCTCCACCCGGGAGGGCGGCTACACCTTC
CDR3 protein: CASSSTREGGYTF

V gene: TRBV4-1
clone size: -
J gene: TRBJ1-1
D gene: TRBD1
CDR3 DNA: TGCGCCAGCAGCCTTTGGACAGGGGCCCAAGGTATGAACACTGAAGCTTTCTTT
CDR3 protein: CASSLWTGAQGMNTEAFF

V gene: TRBV5-4
clone size: -
J gene: TRBJ2-3
D gene: TRBD2
CDR3 DNA: TGTGCCAGCAGCCTGGGACTAGCGGGGGGCCTTATGTATTTT
CDR3 protein: CASSLGLAGGLMYF

V gene: TRBV19
clone size: -
J gene: TRBJ1-1
D gene: TRBD1
CDR3 DNA: TGTGCCAGTAGTATAGTGGGACAGACTAACACTGAAGCTTTCTTT
CDR3 protein: CASSIVGQTNTEAFF

V gene: TRBV5-1
clone size: -
J gene: TRBJ1-1
D gene: TRBD1
CDR3 DNA: TGCGCCAGCAGCTTGGAGACAGGGTTGTCCTTGGGGAACACTGAAGCTTTCTTT
CDR3 protein: CASSLETGLSLGNTEAFF

V gene: TRBV5-4
clone size: once
J gene: TRBJ2-5
D gene: TRBD1
CDR3 DNA: TGTGCCAGCAGCTTGGGGGGGACAGGGCCTGAAGAGACCCAGTACTTC
CDR3 protein: CASSLGGTGPEETQYF

V gene: TRBV7-9
clone size: -
J gene: TRBJ2-7
D gene: TRBD1
CDR3 DNA: TGTGCCAGCAGCTGGGGACAGGGGGCCTACGAGCAGTACTTC
CDR3 protein: CASSWGQGAYEQYF

V gene: TRBV18
clone size: -
J gene: TRBJ1-2
D gene: TRBD1
CDR3 DNA: TGTGCCAGCTTACAGGACAGGCACTATGGCTACACCTTC
CDR3 protein: CASLQDRHYGYTF

V gene: TRBV7-6
clone size: -
J gene: TRBJ1-1
D gene: -
CDR3 DNA: TGTGCCAGCAGCTCTCCCCCAGGGGCTTTGAACACTGAAGCTTTCTTT
CDR3 protein: CASSSPPGALNTEAFF

V gene: TRBV7-3
clone size: -
J gene: TRBJ2-5
D gene: -
CDR3 DNA: TGTGCCAGCAGCAACCCGGGACTCCAAGAGACCCAGTACTTC
CDR3 protein: CASSNPGLQETQYF

V gene: TRBV4-1
clone size: -
J gene: TRBJ1-2
D gene: -
CDR3 DNA: TGCGCCAGCAGCCAAGGTGGAGGGACGCGGGGCTACACCTTC
CDR3 protein: CASSQGGGTRGYTF

V gene: TRBV7-2
clone size: -
J gene: TRBJ1-6
D gene: TRBD1
CDR3 DNA: TGTGCCAGCAGCTGGAGGGGACAGCACAATTCACCCCTCCACTTT
CDR3 protein: CASSWRGQHNSPLHF

V gene: TRBV6-5
clone size: -
J gene: TRBJ2-7
D gene: TRBD1
CDR3 DNA: TGTGCCAGCAGTCCTACAGGGGGTTATACCGGCGAGCAGTACTTC
CDR3 protein: CASSPTGGYTGEQYF

V gene: TRBV12-3/TRBV12-4
clone size: -
J gene: TRBJ1-2
D gene: -
CDR3 DNA: TGTGCCAGCAGCCCAATTAACTATGGCTACACCTTC
CDR3 protein: CASSPINYGYTF

V gene: TRBV19
clone size: few
J gene: TRBJ2-7
D gene: TRBD1
CDR3 DNA: TGTGCCAGTAGTCCCGGACAGGGCCGCTACGAGCAGTACTTC
CDR3 protein: CASSPGQGRYEQYF

V gene: TRBV5-4
clone size: -
J gene: TRBJ2-7
D gene: -
CDR3 DNA: TGTGCCAGCAGCCTAGGGGGAAGCTCCTACGAGCAGTACTTC
CDR3 protein: CASSLGGSSYEQYF

V gene: TRBV27
clone size: -
J gene: TRBJ1-2
D gene: -
CDR3 DNA: TGTGCCAGCAGGATAGGGCGGGATGGCTACACCTTC
CDR3 protein: CASRIGRDGYTF

V gene: TRBV11-2
clone size: -
J gene: TRBJ2-1
D gene: -
CDR3 DNA: TGTGCCAGCAGCTTAAGTGGCGGGGGACAATTCTTC
CDR3 protein: CASSLSGGGQFF

V gene: TRBV10-3
clone size: -
J gene: TRBJ1-6
D gene: TRBD1
CDR3 DNA: TGTGCCATCAGTGAAGGGGGCCCAGGGTGGAATTCACCCCTCCACTTT
CDR3 protein: CAISEGGPGWNSPLHF

V gene: TRBV7-6
clone size: few
J gene: TRBJ1-3
D gene: -
CDR3 DNA: TGTGCCAGCAGCTATGCAACACAGGGATCTGGAAACACCATATATTTT
CDR3 protein: CASSYATQGSGNTIYF

V gene: TRBV7-8
clone size: -
J gene: TRBJ2-7
D gene: TRBD1
CDR3 DNA: TGTGCCAGCAGCCGCCAAATAATACACGGGGACAGGGGGCCTAGAAACGAGCAGTACTTC
CDR3 protein: CASSRQIIHGDRGPRNEQYF

V gene: TRBV14
clone size: -
J gene: TRBJ2-3
D gene: -
CDR3 DNA: TGTGCCAGCAGCCGCACGCCTCAGGGAAGATTAGGCACAGATACGCAGTATTTT
CDR3 protein: CASSRTPQGRLGTDTQYF

V gene: TRBV12-5
clone size: few
J gene: TRBJ1-1
D gene: -
CDR3 DNA: TGTGCTAGTGGTTTGATACCGACAGGGAACACTGAAGCTTTCTTT
CDR3 protein: CASGLIPTGNTEAFF

V gene: TRBV7-8
clone size: -
J gene: TRBJ1-3
D gene: -
CDR3 DNA: TGTGCCAGCAGCTTAAAGAAGCCACGCTATCCGGGAAACACCATATATTTT
CDR3 protein: CASSLKKPRYPGNTIYF

V gene: TRBV27
clone size: -
J gene: TRBJ1-6
D gene: -
CDR3 DNA: TGTGCCAGCAGGTGGGGGGTTCGTAATTCACCCCTCCACTTT
CDR3 protein: CASRWGVRNSPLHF

V gene: TRBV18
clone size: -
J gene: TRBJ1-3
D gene: -
CDR3 DNA: TGTGCCAGCTCACCCAGACAGACGTCGTCTTCTGGAAACACCATATATTTT
CDR3 protein: CASSPRQTSSSGNTIYF

V gene: TRBV7-2
clone size: -
J gene: TRBJ1-2
D gene: -
CDR3 DNA: TGTGCCAGCAGCTTAATAGAGGGAGGCTACACCTTC
CDR3 protein: CASSLIEGGYTF

V gene: TRBV3-1/TRBV3-2
clone size: once
J gene: TRBJ2-3
D gene: TRBD2
CDR3 DNA: TGTGCCAGCAGCCAAGATTCGCCTAGCGGGGAAAGCACAGATACGCAGTATTTT
CDR3 protein: CASSQDSPSGESTDTQYF

V gene: TRBV10-3
clone size: -
J gene: TRBJ1-2
D gene: -
CDR3 DNA: TGTGCCATCAGTGACTCGAGCGAGGGATGGAACTATGGCTACACCTTC
CDR3 protein: CAISDSSEGWNYGYTF

V gene: TRBV7-9
clone size: few
J gene: TRBJ2-3
D gene: -
CDR3 DNA: TGTGCCAGCAGCTTAGAAGGAGTTGATACGCAGTATTTT
CDR3 protein: CASSLEGVDTQYF

V gene: TRBV19
clone size: -
J gene: TRBJ2-5
D gene: TRBD1
CDR3 DNA: TGTGCCAGTAGCCTGTCCGGGACAGGGGTCCTATACCAGTACTTC
CDR3 protein: CASSLSGTGVLYQYF

V gene: TRBV3-1/TRBV3-2
clone size: -
J gene: TRBJ1-6
D gene: TRBD1
CDR3 DNA: TGTGCCAGCGAGGGGGCGCGGTGGTCACCCCTCCACTTT
CDR3 protein: CASEGARWSPLHF

V gene: TRBV13
clone size: -
J gene: TRBJ1-1
D gene: -
CDR3 DNA: TGTGCCAGCAGCCTGATAGGGAGGGCTCGGACTGAAGCTTTCTTT
CDR3 protein: CASSLIGRARTEAFF

V gene: TRBV12-3/TRBV12-4
clone size: -
J gene: TRBJ1-1
D gene: -
CDR3 DNA: TGTGCCAGCACCCGGGTAAGCACTGAAGCTTTCTTT
CDR3 protein: CASTRVSTEAFF

V gene: TRBV5-1
clone size: -
J gene: TRBJ1-2
D gene: TRBD1
CDR3 DNA: TGCGCCAGCAGCTCAGGGACAGGCTTAGGGCGAGGCTACACCTTC
CDR3 protein: CASSSGTGLGRGYTF

V gene: TRBV27
clone size: -
J gene: TRBJ1-4
D gene: -
CDR3 DNA: TGTGCCAGCAGTCCTCAGGGTGCCCGGGTAGAAAAACTGTTTTTT
CDR3 protein: CASSPQGARVEKLFF

V gene: TRBV6-2/TRBV6-3
clone size: -
J gene: TRBJ1-1
D gene: TRBD1
CDR3 DNA: TGTGCCAGCAGTGTACAGGGGATGAACACTGAAGCTTTCTTT
CDR3 protein: CASSVQGMNTEAFF

V gene: TRBV2
clone size: -
J gene: TRBJ1-2
D gene: TRBD1
CDR3 DNA: TGTGCCAGCAGCTTCGCGGCAGGGGGCCTTTATGGCTACACCTTC
CDR3 protein: CASSFAAGGLYGYTF

V gene: TRBV5-8
clone size: once
J gene: TRBJ2-5
D gene: -
CDR3 DNA: TGTGCCAGCAGCTTGTCACAGTCCCAAGAGACCCAGTACTTC
CDR3 protein: CASSLSQSQETQYF

V gene: TRBV10-3
clone size: -
J gene: TRBJ1-6
D gene: -
CDR3 DNA: TGTGCCATCAGAGCAGGGGCTAATAATTCACCCCTCCACTTT
CDR3 protein: CAIRAGANNSPLHF

V gene: TRBV7-2
clone size: -
J gene: TRBJ1-5
D gene: -
CDR3 DNA: TGTGCCAGCAGTCAGGGGTTTAGCAGCAATCAGCCCCAGCATTTT
CDR3 protein: CASSQGFSSNQPQHF

V gene: TRBV7-9
clone size: few
J gene: TRBJ1-5
D gene: -
CDR3 DNA: TGTGCCAGCAGCCAGTCATTGGGCAATCAGCCCCAGCATTTT
CDR3 protein: CASSQSLGNQPQHF